These 18 T cell receptor beta chains came from one sample sequenced in a study of T cell changes during pregnancy in multiple sclerosis. Sequencing was performed with immunoSEQ multiplex PCR; in TCRdb, only in-frame clones are kept and a portion is missing. The sample contains 35,000 to 45,000 clones, nearly 90% of which appear only once. The sample consisted of CD4+ T cells from peripheral blood mononuclear cells, taken after pregnancy. The receptor source for this set is a female donor with multiple sclerosis, enrolled in a pregnancy study.

The gene calls are TRBV4-1 and TRBJ1-2, with 7 bases aligning to TRBD1. The length of the CDR3 is 16 residues. The V gene end was trimmed by 1 base and the J gene end by 3 bases; junction bases not matched to a gene: 8. CDR1 is MGHRA, CDR2 YSYEKL, per germline. The DNA of the CDR3 is TGCGCCAGCAGCCAAGGAGGTGACAGGGTGGACTATGGCTACACCTTC. Its protein product is CASSQGGDRVDYGYTF.

This chain uses TRBV27 with TRBJ2-7; tentatively, D is TRBD1 (6 bases). The CDR3 has 16 residues. Germline V gene data show CDR1 as MNHEY and CDR2 as SMNVEV (reference sequence). V was clipped by 6 bases and J by 5 bases, with 23 bases between them. The CDR3 nucleotides read TGTGCCAGCAGCCAAAGGGACACAAGTCGGAGCCACGAGCAGTACTTC. Encoded protein: CASSQRDTSRSHEQYF.

The chain has TRBV2 and TRBJ1-3; D is unresolved. This CDR3 is built from 16 residues. Trimming removed 3 bases at V and 1 base at J, with 13 bases between. CDR1 is SNHLY, CDR2 FYNNEI, per germline. Here the CDR3 reads CASSDHGASSGNTIYF. CDR3 DNA: TGTGCCAGCAGTGATCATGGAGCCTCTTCTGGAAACACCATATATTTT. Supplemented by reference TRBV2 and TRBJ1-3, the full variable domain reads EPEVTQTPSHQVTQMGQEVILRCVPISNHLYFYWYRQILGQKVEFLVSFYNNEISEKSEIFDDQFSVERPDGSNFTLKIRSTKLEDSAMYFCASSDHGASSGNTIYFGEGSWLTVV.

The chain couples TRBV19 to TRBJ1-1; 10 nucleotides agree with TRBD1. V trimming: 5 bases; J trimming: 3 bases; junction bases outside the gene matches: 9. CDR1 LNHDA and CDR2 SQIVND come from the germline V gene (reference sequence). The CDR3 runs to 16 residues. DNA for the CDR3: TGTGCCAGTAGTCCACGACAGGGGGCTAGGCACACTGAAGCTTTCTTT. Translation gives CASSPRQGARHTEAFF.

CDR3 loop: CAWSGQAYGYTF. The CDR3, as DNA: TGTGCCTGGAGTGGACAGGCCTATGGCTACACCTTC. V and J are TRBV30 and TRBJ1-2, with TRBD1 as a possible D gene (6 bases). The CDR3 extends over 12 amino acids. The V end lost 1 base, the J end lost 4 bases, and 7 bases lay between the germline ends. CDR1 and CDR2 from the germline V gene are GTSNPN and SVGIG (reference sequence).

This clone was found a few times. In nucleotides, the CDR3 is TGTGCCTGGAGTGTACTCTCCGGGACTGAAGCTTTCTTT. Translation gives CAWSVLSGTEAFF. This chain joins TRBV30 and TRBJ1-1; D unclear. Per the germline V gene, CDR1 is GTSNPN and CDR2 is SVGIG (reference sequence). Deletions cut 0 bases from V and 5 bases from J, with 10 bases between. This CDR3 is built from 13 residues.

This clone was seen only once. The chain uses TRBV6-1 and TRBJ2-3, with 7 bases aligning to TRBD2. CDR1 and CDR2 from the germline V gene are MNHNS and SASEGT. This CDR3 has 14 residues. After removal of 7 bases from V and 4 bases from J, the junction contained 8 bases not matched to a gene. DNA of the CDR3: TGTGCCAGCATCCCCGGGGGGTTACCAGATACGCAGTATTTT. Residues: CASIPGGLPDTQYF.

The chain is built from TRBV19 and TRBJ1-3; the D is unclear. Germline CDR1 and CDR2: LNHDA and SQIVND (reference sequence). V lost 6 bases and J 4 bases, leaving 16 bases between the germline ends. The CDR3 runs 15 residues. CDR3: CASSPVVTGGNTIYF. The CDR3 DNA follows: TGTGCCAGTAGCCCTGTGGTGACGGGGGGAAACACCATATATTTT.

The chain combines TRBV10-3 with TRBJ1-2; 8 bases are a match to TRBD1. This CDR3 comprises 14 residues. V was pared by 6 bases and J by 1 base, with 4 bases of the junction left unmatched. Germline V gives CDR1 ENHRY, CDR2 SYGVKD. CDR3 sequence (DNA): TGTGCCATCAGAAGACAGGGGAATAACTATGGCTACACCTTC. It specifies CAIRRQGNNYGYTF.

The chain joins TRBV5-1 to TRBJ1-1; the D is unclear. Germline loops: CDR1 SGHRS, CDR2 YFSETQ. This CDR3 has 17 amino acids. V lost 4 bases, J lost 0 bases, and 19 bases lay in between. In DNA, the CDR3 is TGCGCCAGCAGCCCCCTCCGAGGAATGTCGATGAACACTGAAGCTTTCTTT. The encoded protein is CASSPLRGMSMNTEAFF.

A single count supports this clone. This rearrangement joins TRBV11-2 to TRBJ2-7; 7 nucleotides agree with TRBD2. The CDR3 has 19 amino acids. V shed 5 bases and J 2 bases; nucleotides not matched to a gene: 21. Germline CDR1 reads SGHAT; CDR2 reads FQNNGV. The CDR3 is CASSPLSRTRGGGTYEQYF. In nucleotides, the CDR3 is TGTGCCAGCAGCCCACTTAGTAGAACGCGGGGCGGGGGAACCTACGAGCAGTACTTC.

This clone appeared a single time. The CDR3 DNA reads TGTGCCAGCAGGAACAGCATTACATATGGCTACACCTTC. Its translation: CASRNSITYGYTF. The rearrangement links TRBV6-1 to TRBJ1-2; D remains ambiguous. V lost 6 bases to trimming and J lost 5 bases, with 13 bases between them. The CDR3 totals 13 residues. Germline loops: CDR1 MNHNS, CDR2 SASEGT.

The gene calls are TRBV19 and TRBJ1-5, with D hard to call. Germline V gives CDR1 LNHDA, CDR2 SQIVND (reference sequence). There are 16 residues in the CDR3. The ends were cut back, 1 base at V and 5 bases at J, with 15 bases in the middle. The CDR3 DNA reads TGTGCCAGTAGTATAGCGGGCATGGCGGGCGATCAGCCCCAGCATTTT. It yields the protein CASSIAGMAGDQPQHF.

The chain has TRBV28 and TRBJ1-2; D gene uncertain. Germline assignment: CDR1 MDHEN and CDR2 SYDVKM. The CDR3 is 13 amino acids. The V end was cut by 3 bases, the J end by 4 bases, with 9 bases between. This chain's CDR3 is CASSLLSSYGYTF. DNA of the CDR3: TGTGCCAGCAGTTTGCTCTCTAGCTATGGCTACACCTTC.

The rearrangement joins TRBV5-1 to TRBJ2-3; TRBD1 agrees at 8 bases. CDR3 length: 17 residues. Per germline, CDR1 SGHRS and CDR2 YFSETQ. The junction had 9 bases not matched to a gene; V was cut back by 3 bases and J by 0 bases. The CDR3 DNA is TGCGCCAGCAGCTCTTTGTCGACAGGGGTAAGCACAGATACGCAGTATTTT. It specifies CASSSLSTGVSTDTQYF.

This chain uses TRBV6-5 with TRBJ2-7, with a possible D match to TRBD1 (6 bases). This CDR3 is 16 amino acids long. Germline lookup yields CDR1 MNHEY and CDR2 SVGAGI. The V and J ends lost 0 bases and 1 base respectively, with 13 bases between them. The CDR3 here is CASSYSRTAMSYEQYF. The CDR3 bases are TGTGCCAGCAGTTACTCAAGGACAGCGATGTCCTACGAGCAGTACTTC.

The rearrangement joins TRBV5-1 to TRBJ1-1, with TRBD1 matching over 11 bases. Germline trimming cut 4 bases from V and 4 bases from J; bases unmatched to any gene: 6. The CDR3 consists of 15 residues. Germline V lookup: CDR1 SGHRS, CDR2 YFSETQ. As DNA, the CDR3 is TGCGCCAGCAGCGACCGGGACAGGGGGTCCACTGAAGCTTTCTTT. Protein product: CASSDRDRGSTEAFF.

The CDR3 is CASLAGDTDTQYF. For the CDR3, the DNA is TGTGCCAGCTTAGCGGGGGACACAGATACGCAGTATTTT. J is TRBJ2-3 and V is TRBV11-2, with 9 bases identical to TRBD2. The CDR3 totals 13 residues. Germline CDR1 is SGHAT and CDR2 is FQNNGV. After removal of 8 bases from V and 2 bases from J, the junction contained 2 bases not matched to a gene.